What follows are 26 T cell receptor beta chains derived from one specimen sequenced in a study of CD8+CD57+ T cells in acquired aplastic anemia. TCR beta VDJ and CDR3 profiling used genomic DNA as template. One entry per CDR3 protein results from TCRdb running MiXCR on the reads. The sample has 400,000 to 450,000 distinct CDR3 sequences, 65% to 75% seen once. Sequencing was done on a sample of sorted CD4+, CD8+, or CD8+CD57+ T cells (not recorded which) from PBMCs. Every receptor here comes from a human donor in good health, serving as a control.

Comment on this clonotype: One junction end does not reproduce the germline sequence, and a read error may be involved. V usage is TRBV24-1 and J usage is TRBJ2-2, with D unresolved. The CDR3 contains 16 residues. CDR1 and CDR2 from the germline V gene are KGHDR and SFDVKD. Here the CDR3 reads CATSDPRHPWNETLYF. The CDR3 DNA reads TGTGCCACCAGTGACCCGCGACACCCGTGGAATGAGACCCTGTACTTC.

The J gene is TRBJ1-6, the V gene TRBV2; 9 bases agree with TRBD1. V was clipped by 7 bases and J by 16 bases; unmatched bases: 14. Germline CDR1 and CDR2: SNHLY and FYNNEI. The CDR3 contains 14 residues. The CDR3 loop reads CASTVGTGRSRLHF. Written as DNA, the CDR3 is TGTGCCAGCACGGTCGGGACAGGGAGATCACGGCTCCACTTT.

This chain links TRBV7-2 with TRBJ2-7, with D perhaps TRBD1 or TRBD2 (5 bases each). CDR1 SGHTA and CDR2 FQGNSA come from the germline V gene. The CDR3 totals 13 residues. V was pared by 5 bases and J by 6 bases, with 14 bases between. DNA for the CDR3: TGTGCCAGCAGCCTGGGACCCTTACGCGAGCAGTACTTC. Amino acid sequence: CASSLGPLREQYF.

The CDR3 reads CASSLHLAEETQYF. CDR3 in DNA: TGTGCCAGCAGCTTACACCTAGCGGAAGAGACCCAGTACTTC. The chain is built from TRBV7-3 and TRBJ2-7; 7 positions match TRBD2. Gene TRBJ2-5 matches the end of the DNA better, so the J call may be wrong. CDR1 and CDR2 (germline): SGHTA, FQGTGA. The length of the CDR3 is 14 residues.

The chain links TRBV5-8 to TRBJ2-3; 7 positions match TRBD2. V trimming: 6 bases; J trimming: 8 bases; junction bases outside the gene matches: 15. The CDR3 runs 15 residues. Per germline, CDR1 SGHTS and CDR2 YDEGEE. The CDR3 DNA sequence: TGTGCCAGCACATGTTCTTCGGCGGGGGTTGGTACGCAGTATTTT. Amino acids: CASTCSSAGVGTQYF. Filled out from reference TRBV5-8 and TRBJ2-3, the complete variable domain reads EAGVTQSPTHLIKTRGQQATLRCSPISGHTSVYWYQQALGLGLQFLLWYDEGEERNRGNFPPRFSGRQFPNYSSELNVNALELEDSALYLCASTCSSAGVGTQYFGPGTRLTVL.

This clonotype showed up many times. The CDR3 DNA sequence: TGTGCCAGCAGTTTAGGGAACAGGCAGCCCCAGCATTTT. Translated: CASSLGNRQPQHF. V and J are TRBV12-3 or TRBV12-4 and TRBJ1-5; maybe TRBD1 (5 bases). The CDR3 has 13 residues. V lost 1 base, J lost 7 bases, and 8 bases lay in between.

The J gene is TRBJ1-1, the V gene TRBV12-3 or TRBV12-4; TRBD1 aligns across 9 bases. The CDR3 length is 16 residues. The V segment lost 2 bases and the J segment 3 bases; nucleotides outside the gene matches: 7. CDR3 region: CASSLKGTGWYTEAFF. In DNA, the CDR3 is TGTGCCAGCAGTTTAAAAGGGACAGGGTGGTACACTGAAGCTTTCTTT.

The chain has TRBV20-1 and TRBJ1-6; D unclear. Deletions cut 3 bases from V and 4 bases from J, with 10 bases between. Germline CDR1 reads DFQATT; CDR2 reads SNEGSKA (reference sequence). This CDR3 has 14 amino acids. CDR3 residues: CSARILGYNSPLHF. The DNA of the CDR3 is TGCAGTGCTAGGATCTTAGGGTATAATTCACCCCTCCACTTT.

Regarding this clonotype: A junction boundary mismatches the germline segment, possibly from a read error. The chain joins TRBV9 to TRBJ1-3; no clear D. In germline, CDR1 is SGDLS, CDR2 YYNGEE. There are 15 residues in the CDR3. The CDR3 region is CASSLNRASGTNIYF. CDR3 nucleotides: TGTGCTAGCAGCTTAAACAGAGCCTCTGGAACTAATATATATTTT.

This sequence joins TRBV13 and TRBJ2-1; perhaps D is TRBD1 or TRBD2 (6 bases each). Germline loops: CDR1 PRHDT, CDR2 FYEKMQ (reference sequence). With 4 bases removed from V and 10 bases from J, the gap between germline ends came to 20 bases. This CDR3 has 15 residues. CDR3 in amino acids: CASSSLGGGYGEQFF. In DNA form, the CDR3 reads TGTGCCAGCAGCTCATTGGGGGGCGGATATGGGGAGCAGTTCTTC. Based on the CDR3 plus reference TRBV13 and TRBJ2-1, the full variable domain is AAGVIQSPRHLIKEKRETATLKCYPIPRHDTVYWYQQGPGQDPQFLISFYEKMQSDKGSIPDRFSAQQFSDYHSELNMSSLELGDSALYFCASSSLGGGYGEQFFGPGTRLTVL.

Comment on this clonotype: One junction end does not reproduce the germline sequence, and a read error may be involved. This chain links TRBV7-6 with TRBJ2-1; TRBD2 aligns across 9 bases. There are 18 residues in the CDR3. Germline CDR1 is SGHVS and CDR2 is FNYEAQ. The CDR3 region has the DNA TGTGCCAGCAGCTTAGCGCCTAGCGGGGTCAGCTCCTACAATGGGCAGTTCTTC. Amino acid sequence: CASSLAPSGVSSYNGQFF.

Points on this clonotype: A much larger clone differs from this one at a single base, so this may be a read error. The chain has TRBV18 and TRBJ1-1; 7 bases are a match to TRBD1. This CDR3 has 14 residues. In germline, CDR1 is KGHSH, CDR2 LQKENI. The ends lost 8 bases at V and 7 bases at J; junction bases unmatched: 13. The CDR3 region has the DNA TGTGCCAGCACACTATCGGGACAGAATCTTGAAGCTTTCTTT. As protein: CASTLSGQNLEAFF.

A remark on this clonotype: No DNA is shown, since the ends of the CDR3 on it are uncertain; the CDR3 is the one TCRdb lists. The chain has TRBV7-2 and TRBJ2-3. Both ends counted, the CDR3 spans 16 residues. Germline assignment: CDR1 SGHTA and CDR2 FQGNSA. CDR3 residues: CASSLSGGYTFGSQYF.

The chain has TRBV20-1 and TRBJ2-7; weak D call: TRBD1 (6 bases). Trimming left V 6 bases short and J 7 bases short, with 19 bases between. The CDR3 runs 13 residues. Germline CDR1 and CDR2: DFQATT and SNEGSKA (reference sequence). CDR3 bases: TGCAGTGCGGGTACAGGGCTAGCCAAAGAGCAGTACTTC. It encodes CSAGTGLAKEQYF.

The rearrangement links TRBV7-3 to TRBJ1-2; D perhaps matches TRBD1 (5 bases). Trimming removed 7 bases at V and 13 bases at J, with 22 bases between. The CDR3 is 13 residues long. Per the germline V gene, CDR1 is SGHTA and CDR2 is FQGTGA. The CDR3 protein is CASIPRVGLAGTF. The CDR3 nucleotides are TGTGCCAGCATCCCCAGGGTAGGACTGGCTGGCACCTTC.

This clonotype was seen ten or more times. The chain recombines TRBV11-2 with TRBJ2-3, with 11 positions matching TRBD2. The CDR3 is 16 residues long. Looked up from germline, CDR1 is SGHAT and CDR2 is FQNNGV. V shed 6 bases, J shed 2 bases, and the junction held 7 bases outside the gene matches. The CDR3 DNA reads TGTGCCAGCAGTTTTAGACTAGCGGGGCCCACAGATACGCAGTATTTT. Translation: CASSFRLAGPTDTQYF.

This chain uses TRBV12-3 or TRBV12-4 with TRBJ1-6; tentatively, D is TRBD1 (6 bases). V was pared by 6 bases and J by 10 bases, with 22 bases between. The CDR3 length is 16 residues. The CDR3 here is CASSPPGTLSDSPLHF. The CDR3 coding sequence is TGTGCCAGCAGCCCTCCCGGGACACTAAGTGACTCACCCCTCCACTTT.

The chain couples TRBV10-3 to TRBJ2-7; TRBD1 aligns across 7 bases. The trim removed 10 bases at V and 9 bases at J, leaving 21 bases unmatched. The CDR3 is made up of 15 amino acids. Germline V gene data show CDR1 as ENHRY and CDR2 as SYGVKD. CDR3 loop: CASSSRAGQAFRQYF. Here the CDR3 DNA reads TGTGCCAGCAGCTCAAGGGCAGGACAGGCCTTTCGGCAGTACTTC.

About this clonotype: The junction departs from the called germline gene at one end, perhaps through a read error. The J gene is TRBJ1-2, the V gene TRBV12-5; weak D call: TRBD1 (6 bases). The CDR3 sequence is 14 residues long. Germline lookup yields CDR1 LGHNT and CDR2 FRNRAP. CDR3 sequence: CASSLDSVYYGYAF. For the CDR3, the DNA is TGTGCCAGCAGTTTGGACAGTGTCTACTATGGCTACGCCTTC.

The chain has TRBV5-5 and TRBJ1-6; D uncertain. In germline, CDR1 is SGHKS, CDR2 YYEKEE (reference sequence). The ends were cut back, 4 bases at V and 11 bases at J, with 13 bases in the middle. This CDR3 contains 13 residues. This CDR3 is CASSKDGYAPLHF. The CDR3 nucleotides read TGTGCCAGCAGCAAGGACGGCTATGCACCCCTCCACTTT.

This CDR3 reads CASSLSQGSVDEQFF. The CDR3 coding sequence is TGCGCCAGCAGCTTAAGCCAGGGGAGCGTGGATGAGCAGTTCTTC. The rearrangement links TRBV5-1 to TRBJ2-1; TRBD1 is a possible D gene (6 bases). Germline V gene sequence: CDR1 SGHRS, CDR2 YFSETQ. The V end lost 2 bases, the J end lost 8 bases, and 17 bases lay between the germline ends. The CDR3 is 15 residues long.

The J gene is TRBJ1-1, the V gene TRBV30, with no clear D. Trimming pared 7 bases from V and 5 bases from J, leaving 17 bases between. Germline V gene lookup returns CDR1 GTSNPN and CDR2 SVGIG (reference sequence). This CDR3 spans 13 amino acids. CDR3 in DNA: TGTGCCTCTACCGTCGGCAGGAGAACTGAAGCTTTCTTT. Protein: CASTVGRRTEAFF.

This sequence joins TRBV2 and TRBJ1-2, with TRBD1 matching 7 bases. There are 15 residues in the CDR3. J gave up 10 bases and V 8 bases, and 19 bases lay outside the gene matches. Per germline, CDR1 SNHLY and CDR2 FYNNEI. In DNA form, the CDR3 reads TGTGCCAGCGAAGCTGGACAGGCGCTGTCCGATGACTACACCTTC. Residues: CASEAGQALSDDYTF.

The table lists this clonotype with many counts. The chain couples TRBV7-2 to TRBJ2-7; 10 bases map to TRBD1. Germline loops: CDR1 SGHTA, CDR2 FQGNSA. CDR3 size: 14 residues. V shed 3 bases and J 6 bases; nucleotides not matched to a gene: 5. CDR3 region: CASSFSGQGPEQYF. CDR3 bases: TGTGCCAGCAGCTTCTCGGGACAGGGGCCCGAGCAGTACTTC. Full variable domain (rest looked up from reference TRBV7-2 and TRBJ2-7): GAGVSQSPSNKVTEKGKDVELRCDPISGHTALYWYRQSLGQGLEFLIYFQGNSAPDKSGLPSDRFSAERTGGSVSTLTIQRTQQEDSAVYLCASSFSGQGPEQYFGPGTRLTVT.

V is TRBV20-1 and J is TRBJ1-5, with TRBD1 identical over 12 bases. The CDR3 runs 15 residues. V shed 3 bases, J shed 6 bases, and the junction held 6 bases outside the gene matches. Per germline, CDR1 DFQATT and CDR2 SNEGSKA (reference sequence). The CDR3 sequence is CSARDRDRGLQPQHF. DNA of the CDR3: TGCAGTGCTAGGGACCGGGACAGGGGGCTTCAGCCCCAGCATTTT.

Details on this clonotype: At one boundary the junction diverges from the germline segment, which might be a read error. The chain recombines TRBV9 with TRBJ1-2; maybe TRBD1 (6 bases). The CDR3 sequence is 14 residues long. The germline CDR1 and CDR2 sequences are SGDLS and YYNGEE. The CDR3 nucleotides read TGTGCCAGCAGCGTGGAGGACAGCCCAGATACGCAGTCCTTC. Translation: CASSVEDSPDTQSF.